These 3 T cell receptor beta chains share one sample of origin, sequenced in a study of T-cell reconstitution after alpha-beta-depleted transplantation in children. A library of TCRbeta sequences, prepared with unique molecular identifiers, was generated. TCRdb analysed the PCR reads with MiXCR anew, one entry per CDR3 protein. This sample has some 460,000 distinct CDR3 sequences; roughly 15% occur once, and the top ten carry over 25%. The material was PBMCs, mostly from graft donor cells, obtained 360 days after TCRalphabeta/CD19-depleted stem cell transplant. These TCRs come from a boy younger than two who had a stem cell transplant for Wiskott-Aldrich syndrome, so the T cells may come from the graft donor.

This clonotype was seen a handful of times. Compared with germline, one end of the junction differs, possibly owing to a read error. CDR3 protein: CSVELAGTSFEQYF. The CDR3 DNA sequence: TGCAGCGTTGAGCTAGCTGGGACGTCCTTCGAGCAGTACTTC. This chain links TRBV29-1 with TRBJ2-7; D may correspond to TRBD1 or TRBD2 (5 bases each). Germline V lookup: CDR1 SQVTM, CDR2 ANQGSEA. The CDR3 extends over 14 amino acids.

This chain uses TRBV5-1 with TRBJ2-3; 8 nucleotides align to TRBD1. This CDR3 is built from 15 residues. The germline gives CDR1 SGHRS, CDR2 YFSETQ. V shed 6 bases and J 1 base; nucleotides not matched to a gene: 7. This CDR3 is CASIPTGVRTDTQYF. CDR3 bases: TGCGCCAGCATCCCGACAGGGGTTCGCACAGATACGCAGTATTTT. Full variable domain (rest looked up from reference TRBV5-1 and TRBJ2-3): KAGVTQTPRYLIKTRGQQVTLSCSPISGHRSVSWYQQTPGQGLQFLFEYFSETQRNKGNFPGRFSGRQFSNSRSEMNVSTLELGDSALYLCASIPTGVRTDTQYFGPGTRLTVL.

The gene calls are TRBV28 and TRBJ2-1; D is perhaps TRBD2 (6 bases). Germline CDR1 MDHEN, CDR2 SYDVKM. The CDR3 spans 15 residues. V was shortened by 2 bases and J by 0 bases, with 8 bases between the two germline ends. The CDR3 loop is CASSLLTSSYNEQFF. DNA for the CDR3: TGTGCCAGCAGTTTACTGACTAGCTCCTACAATGAGCAGTTCTTC.